This T cell receptor (beta chain) was obtained from a study of shared clonotypes between healthy human individuals. Looking at the study overall: A couple of women and a few men aged 18 to 49 served as donors.

Splitting of each subset's genomic DNA was done evenly across several immunoSEQ plates. Using immunoSEQ multiplex PCR, the repertoire was profiled, and TCRdb retains in-frame clones only, with some absent. Found here are hundreds of thousands of clones, around 79% of them singletons; the top ten hold approximately 13%. Germline CDR1 reads SNHLY; CDR2 reads FYNNEI. V lost 6 bases and J lost 5; bases outside the gene matches: 6. The CDR3 covers 14 residues. Specimen: PBMCs. The gene calls are TRBV2 and TRBJ2-7, with 11 bases that match TRBD1. This TCR came from a woman aged 40 to 49 in good health. Some clones in this sample may be carry-over from other donors' samples. CDR3 residues: CASRLDRGLNEQYF. The CDR3 region has the DNA TGTGCCAGCAGGCTGGACAGGGGGCTGAACGAGCAGTACTTC.